These T cell receptor beta chains were read from a single sample in a study of a mutant IDH1 vaccine in newly diagnosed glioma. Sequenced by immunoSEQ multiplex PCR; TCRdb stores in-frame clones only, minus some. The table records about 21,000 clones, over 85% of them present only once. No cognate antigen is known for these TCRs. The sample here was PBMCs, taken from a glioma patient whose treatment included an IDH1 peptide vaccine. The receptors derive from a middle-aged woman with glioma. CDR3s include the opening cysteine and the closing phenylalanine or tryptophan. The order of the fields is J gene, V gene, clone size, CDR3 protein. Some rows have no size entry. The others give once, few or many, or a class for an expanded clone.

>TRBJ1-4|TRBV20-1|-
CRPTNEKLFF
>TRBJ2-1|TRBV4-3|once
CASSQDGQGTYNEQFF
>TRBJ2-7|TRBV6-5|-
CASSYSRTGAYEQYF
>TRBJ2-5|TRBV29-1|medium-sized
CSETLPAPETQYF
>TRBJ2-1|TRBV4-3|-
CASSQDSSAAGNEQFF
>TRBJ2-7|TRBV5-6|-
CASSPQGRGEQYF
>TRBJ1-1|TRBV4-3|-
CASSQERQGAPEAFF
>TRBJ2-7|TRBV27|-
CASRRTSGGNYEQYF
>TRBJ1-2|TRBV5-1|-
CASSGSLNWGYTF
>TRBJ2-5|TRBV5-4|-
CASSFGGLAGGLGRETQYF
>TRBJ1-5|TRBV2|-
CASSEGPSNQPQHF
>TRBJ1-2|TRBV6-5|-
CASSRDSQLGYGYTF
>TRBJ1-5|TRBV7-6|-
CASSSGQAGVGYSNQPQHF
>TRBJ2-6|TRBV18|once
CASSLGTGANVLTF
>TRBJ1-3|TRBV6-1|-
CASRSTGAVNTIYF